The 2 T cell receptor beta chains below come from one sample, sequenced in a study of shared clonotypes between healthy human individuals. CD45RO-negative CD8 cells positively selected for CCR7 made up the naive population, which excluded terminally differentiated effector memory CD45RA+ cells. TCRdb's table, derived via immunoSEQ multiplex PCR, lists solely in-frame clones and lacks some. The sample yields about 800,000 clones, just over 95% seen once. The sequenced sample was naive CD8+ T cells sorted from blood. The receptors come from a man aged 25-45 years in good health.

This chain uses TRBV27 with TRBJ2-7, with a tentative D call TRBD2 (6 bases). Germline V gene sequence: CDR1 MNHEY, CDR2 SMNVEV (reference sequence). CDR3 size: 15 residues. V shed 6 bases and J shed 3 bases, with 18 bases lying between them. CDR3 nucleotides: TGTGCCAGCAGCACGGGAGCCCTAGCTGACTACGAGCAGTACTTC. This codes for CASSTGALADYEQYF.

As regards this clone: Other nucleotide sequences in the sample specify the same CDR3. The CDR3 here is CASSHRDSYEQYF. Written as DNA, the CDR3 is TGTGCCAGCAGCCACAGGGACTCCTACGAGCAGTACTTC. The chain carries TRBV7-9 and TRBJ2-7, with D maybe TRBD1 (6 bases). Trimming took off 5 bases at V and 0 bases at J, with 8 bases between the two ends. Germline values: CDR1 SEHNR, CDR2 FQNEAQ (reference sequence). The CDR3 runs to 13 residues.